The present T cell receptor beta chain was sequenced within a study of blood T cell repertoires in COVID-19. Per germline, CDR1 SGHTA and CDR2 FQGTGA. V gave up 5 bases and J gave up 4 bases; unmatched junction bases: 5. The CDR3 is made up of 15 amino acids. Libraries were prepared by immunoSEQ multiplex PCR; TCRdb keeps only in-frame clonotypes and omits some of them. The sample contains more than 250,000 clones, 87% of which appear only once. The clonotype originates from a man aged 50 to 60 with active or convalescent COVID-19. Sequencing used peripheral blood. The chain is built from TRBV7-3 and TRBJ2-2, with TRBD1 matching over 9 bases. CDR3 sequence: CASSQRTGATGELFF. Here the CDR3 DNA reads TGTGCCAGCAGCCAAAGGACAGGGGCCACCGGGGAGCTGTTTTTT.